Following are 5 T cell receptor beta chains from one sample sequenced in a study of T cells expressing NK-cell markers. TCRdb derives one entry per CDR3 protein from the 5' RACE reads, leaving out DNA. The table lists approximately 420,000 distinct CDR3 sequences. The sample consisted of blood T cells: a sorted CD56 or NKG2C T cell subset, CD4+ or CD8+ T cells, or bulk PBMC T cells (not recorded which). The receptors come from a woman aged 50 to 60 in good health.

The CDR3 loop is CSATSLTGAQPQHF. V usage is TRBV20-1 and J usage is TRBJ1-5; the TRBD1 assignment by TCRdb is unverifiable without DNA. The CDR3 has 14 residues. Germline CDR1 is DFQATT and CDR2 is SNEGSKA (reference sequence).

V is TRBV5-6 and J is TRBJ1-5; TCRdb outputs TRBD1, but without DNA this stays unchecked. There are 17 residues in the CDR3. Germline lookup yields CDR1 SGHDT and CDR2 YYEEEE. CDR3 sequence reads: CASSYQDRVYSNQPQHF.

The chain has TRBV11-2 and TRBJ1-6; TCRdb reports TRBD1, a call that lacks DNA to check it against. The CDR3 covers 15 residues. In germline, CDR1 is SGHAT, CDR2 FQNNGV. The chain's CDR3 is CASSLLGQGNSPLHF.

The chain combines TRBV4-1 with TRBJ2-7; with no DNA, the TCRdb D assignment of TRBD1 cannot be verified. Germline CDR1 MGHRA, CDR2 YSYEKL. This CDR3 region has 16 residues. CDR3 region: CASSQTIQGGSYEQYF.

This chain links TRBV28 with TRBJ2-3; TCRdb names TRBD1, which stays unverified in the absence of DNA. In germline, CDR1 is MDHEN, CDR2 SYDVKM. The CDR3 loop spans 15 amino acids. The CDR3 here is CASSNGGGRADTQYF. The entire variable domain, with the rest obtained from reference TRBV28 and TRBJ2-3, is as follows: DVKVTQSSRYLVKRTGEKVFLECVQDMDHENMFWYRQDPGLGLRLIYFSYDVKMKEKGDIPEGYSVSREKKERFSLILESASTNQTSMYLCASSNGGGRADTQYFGPGTRLTVL.